The rows below give T cell receptor beta chains drawn from one sample of a study of identifying expanded T cells in peripheral blood. The repertoire was sequenced with immunoSEQ multiplex PCR; TCRdb's copy has only in-frame clones and lacks some. Of 75,000 to 95,000 clones listed, approximately 85% were seen once; the top ten hold 4.5%. The sample taken for sequencing was blood. These receptors were taken from a person aged 18 to 70 in good health. CDR3s include the opening cysteine and the closing phenylalanine or tryptophan. The order of the fields is D gene, J gene, V gene, clone size, CDR3 DNA, CDR3 protein. The D gene is left open where the match is weak. Some rows have no size entry. The others give once, few or many, or a class for an expanded clone.

D gene: NA
J gene: TRBJ1-1
V gene: TRBV9
clone size: NA
CDR3 DNA: TGTGCCAGCAGCGTAGCACTGAACACTGAAGCTTTCTTT
CDR3 protein: CASSVALNTEAFF

D gene: NA
J gene: TRBJ1-3
V gene: TRBV10-3
clone size: medium-sized
CDR3 DNA: TGTGCCATCAGATCTAACTCTGGAAACACCATATATTTT
CDR3 protein: CAIRSNSGNTIYF

D gene: TRBD2
J gene: TRBJ2-3
V gene: TRBV29-1
clone size: NA
CDR3 DNA: TGCAGCGCCCGCGGGGGGCCAGATACGCAGTATTTT
CDR3 protein: CSARGGPDTQYF

D gene: NA
J gene: TRBJ1-2
V gene: TRBV7-8
clone size: many
CDR3 DNA: TGTGCCAGCAGCTTAGGACCCGTCTATGGCTACACCTTC
CDR3 protein: CASSLGPVYGYTF

D gene: TRBD1
J gene: TRBJ1-2
V gene: TRBV2
clone size: NA
CDR3 DNA: TGTGCCACCTTGGGACAGGGGGCCGATGGCTACACCTTC
CDR3 protein: CATLGQGADGYTF

D gene: NA
J gene: TRBJ2-7
V gene: TRBV7-3
clone size: NA
CDR3 DNA: TGTGCCAGCAGCTTAGGCAGCGGCTACGAGCAGTACTTC
CDR3 protein: CASSLGSGYEQYF

D gene: TRBD1
J gene: TRBJ2-5
V gene: TRBV9
clone size: once
CDR3 DNA: TGTGCCAGCGGGTCGGGCTCCACAGGGGCCCAGTACTTC
CDR3 protein: CASGSGSTGAQYF

D gene: NA
J gene: TRBJ2-1
V gene: TRBV25-1
clone size: NA
CDR3 DNA: TGTGCCAGCTCAACAGGGGGGGCCTACAATGAGCAGTTCTTC
CDR3 protein: CASSTGGAYNEQFF

D gene: NA
J gene: TRBJ1-2
V gene: TRBV19
clone size: NA
CDR3 DNA: TGTGCCAGTAATTGGATGGGAGGCTACACCTTC
CDR3 protein: CASNWMGGYTF

D gene: NA
J gene: TRBJ1-4
V gene: TRBV7-9
clone size: NA
CDR3 DNA: TGTGCCAGCAGCTTAAATGGCTTGAGTGGCGAAAAACTGTTTTTT
CDR3 protein: CASSLNGLSGEKLFF

D gene: TRBD1
J gene: TRBJ1-6
V gene: TRBV2
clone size: few
CDR3 DNA: TGTGCCAGCAGTGGGACAGGAGGAAATTCACCCCTCCACTTT
CDR3 protein: CASSGTGGNSPLHF

D gene: NA
J gene: TRBJ1-2
V gene: TRBV10-2
clone size: NA
CDR3 DNA: TGCGCCAGCAGTGATCAAGGAATTAACTATGGCTACACCTTC
CDR3 protein: CASSDQGINYGYTF

D gene: NA
J gene: TRBJ2-7
V gene: TRBV7-2
clone size: NA
CDR3 DNA: TGTGCCAGCAGCTTTCGGAACTCCTACGAGCAGTACTTC
CDR3 protein: CASSFRNSYEQYF

D gene: TRBD2
J gene: TRBJ2-3
V gene: TRBV18
clone size: NA
CDR3 DNA: TGTGCCAGCTCACCCCTTGAACGGGGGGGGAGTGGTACGCAGTATTTT
CDR3 protein: CASSPLERGGSGTQYF

D gene: TRBD1
J gene: TRBJ2-1
V gene: TRBV15
clone size: few
CDR3 DNA: TGTGCCACCAGCAGCCGGGACAGCCGAAATGAGCAGTTCTTC
CDR3 protein: CATSSRDSRNEQFF

D gene: NA
J gene: TRBJ2-7
V gene: TRBV11-1
clone size: NA
CDR3 DNA: TGTGCCAGCAGCCTCTGGGACTCCGGAGGGAACGAGCAGTACTTC
CDR3 protein: CASSLWDSGGNEQYF

D gene: NA
J gene: TRBJ1-6
V gene: TRBV6-1
clone size: NA
CDR3 DNA: TGTGCCAGCAGTGAACGCGTCCAGGGGCCTCCCAATTCACCCCTCCACTTT
CDR3 protein: CASSERVQGPPNSPLHF

D gene: NA
J gene: TRBJ1-2
V gene: TRBV2
clone size: NA
CDR3 DNA: TGTGCCAGCGCGAGCTCGCGGGGAAGAGACAGTAGCGGCTACACTTTC
CDR3 protein: CASASSRGRDSSGYTF

D gene: NA
J gene: TRBJ2-4
V gene: TRBV9
clone size: NA
CDR3 DNA: TGTGCCAGCAGCCCGGGATCTGGCGTTCTAGCCAAAAACATTCAGTACTTC
CDR3 protein: CASSPGSGVLAKNIQYF

D gene: TRBD1
J gene: TRBJ2-2
V gene: TRBV27
clone size: NA
CDR3 DNA: TGTGCCAGCAAACAACAGGGGACCGCGAACACCGGGGAGCTGTTTTTT
CDR3 protein: CASKQQGTANTGELFF

D gene: NA
J gene: TRBJ1-4
V gene: TRBV11-2
clone size: NA
CDR3 DNA: TGTGCCAGCAGCCCGCATTACAGGTCAACTAATGAAAAACTGTTTTTT
CDR3 protein: CASSPHYRSTNEKLFF

D gene: NA
J gene: TRBJ1-1
V gene: TRBV30
clone size: few
CDR3 DNA: TGTGCCTGGAGTGTAACCCCAAACACTGAAGCTTTCTTT
CDR3 protein: CAWSVTPNTEAFF

D gene: NA
J gene: TRBJ2-7
V gene: TRBV10-3
clone size: NA
CDR3 DNA: TGTGCCATCAGTGGTTCTGCGCTAGCCGACGAGCAGTACTTC
CDR3 protein: CAISGSALADEQYF

D gene: TRBD1
J gene: TRBJ1-5
V gene: TRBV18
clone size: NA
CDR3 DNA: TGTGCCAGCTCATCCGGACAGGGGGTAGGCAATCAGCCCCAGCATTTT
CDR3 protein: CASSSGQGVGNQPQHF

D gene: TRBD1
J gene: TRBJ2-6
V gene: TRBV6-1
clone size: few
CDR3 DNA: TGTGCCAGCAGTACAGGGGCTGGGGCCAACGTCCTGACTTTC
CDR3 protein: CASSTGAGANVLTF

D gene: TRBD1
J gene: TRBJ1-1
V gene: TRBV5-4
clone size: NA
CDR3 DNA: TGTGCCAGCAGCTCGTTCCGGACAGGGATGAACACTGAAGCTTTCTTT
CDR3 protein: CASSSFRTGMNTEAFF

D gene: NA
J gene: TRBJ1-5
V gene: TRBV30
clone size: NA
CDR3 DNA: TGTGCCTGGAACCGGGAAGTTGGGCCCCAGCATTTT
CDR3 protein: CAWNREVGPQHF

D gene: NA
J gene: TRBJ2-1
V gene: TRBV11-3
clone size: NA
CDR3 DNA: TGTGCCAGCAGCTTAGATCTAGGCAGCTATGAGCAGTTCTTC
CDR3 protein: CASSLDLGSYEQFF

D gene: TRBD1
J gene: TRBJ2-7
V gene: TRBV7-2
clone size: NA
CDR3 DNA: TGTGCCAGCAGCTCGTCCGGGACAGGGACCTACGAGCAGTACTTC
CDR3 protein: CASSSSGTGTYEQYF

D gene: NA
J gene: TRBJ1-3
V gene: TRBV19
clone size: NA
CDR3 DNA: TGTGCCAGTAGTATTGGACAGTACGAAAACACCATATATTTT
CDR3 protein: CASSIGQYENTIYF

D gene: NA
J gene: TRBJ1-4
V gene: TRBV5-1
clone size: NA
CDR3 DNA: TGCGCCAGCAGCTTGGGTCAGGGGAATGAAAAACTGTTTTTT
CDR3 protein: CASSLGQGNEKLFF

D gene: NA
J gene: TRBJ1-1
V gene: TRBV16
clone size: NA
CDR3 DNA: TGTGCCAGCAGTCGCCGGGCCTATGAAGCTTTCTTT
CDR3 protein: CASSRRAYEAFF